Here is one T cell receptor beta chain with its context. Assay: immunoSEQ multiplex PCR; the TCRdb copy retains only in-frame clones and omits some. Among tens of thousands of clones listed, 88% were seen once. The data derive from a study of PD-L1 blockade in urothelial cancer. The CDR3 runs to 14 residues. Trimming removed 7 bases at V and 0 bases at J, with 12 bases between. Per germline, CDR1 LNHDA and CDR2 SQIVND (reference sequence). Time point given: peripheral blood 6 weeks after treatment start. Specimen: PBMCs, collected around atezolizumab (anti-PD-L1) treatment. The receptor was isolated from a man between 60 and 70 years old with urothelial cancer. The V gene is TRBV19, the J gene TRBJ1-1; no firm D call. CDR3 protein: CASNLEGMNTEAFF. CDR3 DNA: TGTGCCAGTAACCTTGAGGGAATGAACACTGAAGCTTTCTTT.